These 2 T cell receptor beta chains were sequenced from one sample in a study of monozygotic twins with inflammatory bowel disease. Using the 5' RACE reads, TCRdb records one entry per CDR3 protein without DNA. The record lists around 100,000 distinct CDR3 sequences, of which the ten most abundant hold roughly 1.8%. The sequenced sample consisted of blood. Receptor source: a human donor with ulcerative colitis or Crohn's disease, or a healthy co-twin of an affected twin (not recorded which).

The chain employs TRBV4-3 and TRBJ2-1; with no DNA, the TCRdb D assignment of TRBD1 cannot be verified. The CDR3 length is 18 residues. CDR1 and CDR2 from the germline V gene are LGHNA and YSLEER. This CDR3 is CASSQVWWRGGAYNEQFF.

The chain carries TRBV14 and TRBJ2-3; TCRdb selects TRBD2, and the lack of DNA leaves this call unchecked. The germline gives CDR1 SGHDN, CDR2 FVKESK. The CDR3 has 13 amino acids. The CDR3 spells CASSRSPFDTQYF.